This TCR beta chain was sequenced during a study of T-cell reconstitution after alpha-beta-depleted transplantation in children. Study results and limitations: Counts and diversity of T cells one year after transplant came mostly from newly produced T cells. Several hundred graft clones that had expanded were reportedly the source of alpha-beta T cells about two months after transplant.

To note about this clonotype: As yet, its antigen is unknown.

There are 18 residues in the CDR3. V gave up 6 bases and J gave up 2 bases; unmatched junction bases: 11. Unique molecular identifiers were built into the TCRbeta library. Each CDR3 protein is one row after TCRdb ran MiXCR on the PCR reads. The table has 500,000 to 750,000 distinct CDR3 sequences, 10% to 15% seen once. The origin of this receptor is a male patient under 18 who had a stem cell transplant for acute myeloid leukemia, so the T cells may come from the graft donor. This specimen consisted of PBMCs, mostly from graft donor cells, obtained 360 days after TCRalphabeta/CD19-depleted stem cell transplant. The chain employs TRBV12-3 or TRBV12-4 and TRBJ2-3; TRBD2 agrees at 13 bases. The CDR3 spells CASSSSGLAGAHTDTQYF. The CDR3 DNA follows: TGTGCCAGCAGCAGCAGCGGACTAGCGGGAGCCCACACAGATACGCAGTATTTT.